A selection of T cell receptor beta chains follows, all from one sample in a study of control samples from healthy donors and cancer patients. The table came from immunoSEQ multiplex PCR; TCRdb's copy has only in-frame clones and leaves some out. The data hold about 120,000 clones, with about 87% observed a single time. The sequenced sample was blood. The receptors shown here come from a man aged 25 to 45 in good health. The CDR3 runs from the conserved cysteine through the conserved F or W. Fields, in order: clone size, V gene, D gene, J gene, CDR3 length, CDR3 protein, CDR3 DNA. A D gene is named only where the DNA matches it firmly. Expanded clones get a size class; other rows say once, few or many, or leave the size out.

>.|TRBV7-9|.|TRBJ1-5|17
CASSLVTDRYSNQPQHF
TGTGCCAGCAGCTTAGTGACCGACCGATATAGCAATCAGCCCCAGCATTTT
>.|TRBV5-1|.|TRBJ1-1|16
CASTLAGQALNTEAFF
TGCGCCAGCACATTAGCGGGTCAGGCCTTGAACACTGAAGCTTTCTTT
>once|TRBV2|TRBD1|TRBJ1-2|14
CASSPGTGRGGYTF
TGTGCCAGCAGTCCCGGGACAGGGAGAGGCGGCTACACCTTC
>.|TRBV24-1|.|TRBJ1-4|15
CATSDGGRSNEKLFF
TGTGCCACCAGTGATGGGGGCCGGAGTAATGAAAAACTGTTTTTT
>.|TRBV7-2|TRBD1|TRBJ2-7|14
CASSFPGQERQKYF
TGTGCCAGCAGCTTCCCGGGACAGGAGAGGCAAAAGTACTTC
>.|TRBV5-1|.|TRBJ1-2|14
CASSRAGANYGYTF
TGCGCCAGCAGCCGAGCGGGGGCGAACTATGGCTACACCTTC
>.|TRBV27|TRBD1|TRBJ1-1|13
CASSPGGYTEAFF
TGTGCCAGCAGCCCAGGGGGCTACACTGAAGCTTTCTTT
>.|TRBV6-4|.|TRBJ1-2|14
CASSDSGQTDGYTF
TGTGCCAGCAGTGACTCGGGCCAGACAGATGGCTACACCTTC
>.|TRBV18|TRBD1|TRBJ2-5|15
CASSPARGHQETQYF
TGTGCCAGCTCACCCGCCAGGGGGCATCAAGAGACCCAGTACTTC
>.|TRBV10-2|TRBD1|TRBJ1-2|16
CASSNLLGTANYGYTF
TGCGCCAGCAGCAACCTACTAGGGACAGCTAACTATGGCTACACCTTC
>.|TRBV5-1|.|TRBJ2-6|16
CASSFQPGGGANVLTF
TGCGCCAGCAGCTTCCAGCCCGGAGGGGGGGCCAACGTCCTGACTTTC
>once|TRBV10-2|.|TRBJ1-2|11
CASSENYGYTF
TGCGCCAGCAGTGAAAACTATGGCTACACCTTC
>.|TRBV3-1/TRBV3-2|.|TRBJ2-2|15
CASSQELTVTGELFF
TGTGCCAGCAGCCAAGAGTTGACGGTGACCGGGGAGCTGTTTTTT
>.|TRBV9|.|TRBJ1-1|16
CASSATGITKDTEAFF
TGTGCCAGCAGCGCTACAGGGATCACTAAGGACACTGAAGCTTTCTTT
>once|TRBV9|TRBD1|TRBJ1-2|15
CASSVETGRDYGYTF
TGTGCCAGCAGCGTAGAGACAGGGAGGGACTATGGCTACACCTTC
>.|TRBV10-3|TRBD1|TRBJ1-1|13
CAIRGTGSTEAFF
TGTGCCATCAGGGGGACAGGGAGCACTGAAGCTTTCTTT
>.|TRBV9|.|TRBJ2-1|15
CASSVELFPYNEQFF
TGTGCCAGCAGCGTAGAGCTATTCCCCTACAATGAGCAGTTCTTC
>.|TRBV9|.|TRBJ2-7|13
CASSSRGGPEQYF
TGTGCCAGCAGCTCGAGGGGGGGTCCCGAGCAGTACTTC
>once|TRBV6-5|.|TRBJ2-3|14
CAATQLATPDTQYF
TGTGCCGCCACCCAACTAGCCACCCCAGATACGCAGTATTTT
>.|TRBV3-1/TRBV3-2|.|TRBJ1-1|15
CASSLGGGLNTEAFF
TGTGCCAGCAGCCTCGGAGGGGGTCTGAACACTGAAGCTTTCTTT
>.|TRBV7-9|.|TRBJ1-1|13
CASRIQGNTEAFF
TGTGCCAGCAGGATACAGGGGAACACTGAAGCTTTCTTT
>.|TRBV5-1|.|TRBJ2-5|16
CASSSEGTSLAETQYF
TGCGCCAGCAGCTCCGAGGGAACAAGTCTAGCAGAGACCCAGTACTTC
>.|TRBV18|.|TRBJ1-3|17
CASSPLNQGVSGNTIYF
TGTGCCAGCTCACCACTTAATCAGGGTGTTTCTGGAAACACCATATATTTT
>.|TRBV6-6|.|TRBJ1-1|15
CASSYPGDLSTEAFF
TGTGCCAGCAGTTACCCGGGCGACCTGTCCACTGAAGCTTTCTTT
>.|TRBV18|.|TRBJ2-1|16
CASSRKTENSYNEQFF
TGTGCCAGCTCACGGAAAACTGAAAATTCCTACAATGAGCAGTTCTTC
>.|TRBV2|.|TRBJ1-5|16
CASSEGQGSRNQPQHF
TGTGCCAGCAGTGAGGGGCAGGGGAGTCGCAATCAGCCCCAGCATTTT
>.|TRBV5-6|TRBD1|TRBJ2-2|16
CASSLPGQPDTGELFF
TGTGCCAGCAGCCTACCGGGACAGCCTGACACCGGGGAGCTGTTTTTT
>.|TRBV7-9|.|TRBJ1-1|9
CASSPEAFF
TGTGCCAGCAGCCCGGAAGCTTTCTTT
>.|TRBV5-1|.|TRBJ2-3|14
CASSLPGGTDTQYF
TGCGCCAGCAGCTTGCCCGGGGGAACAGATACGCAGTATTTT
>.|TRBV27|TRBD1|TRBJ2-6|15
CASRLTGAGANVLTF
TGTGCCAGCAGGTTGACAGGGGCCGGGGCCAACGTCCTGACTTTC
>.|TRBV6-1|TRBD1|TRBJ1-2|15
CASSEGTGKKDGYTF
TGTGCCAGCAGTGAGGGGACAGGGAAAAAGGATGGCTACACCTTC
>once|TRBV28|.|TRBJ1-2|13
CASSLTQTGGYTF
TGTGCCAGCAGTTTGACCCAGACAGGAGGCTACACCTTC
>.|TRBV5-1|TRBD1|TRBJ1-2|18
CASSPGGAGGLTPYGYTF
TGCGCCAGCAGCCCCGGAGGGGCAGGGGGACTGACTCCTTATGGCTACACCTTC
>few|TRBV7-2|TRBD1|TRBJ1-5|15
CASSLDTGGGQPQHF
TGTGCCAGCAGCTTAGATACAGGGGGCGGTCAGCCCCAGCATTTT
>.|TRBV2|.|TRBJ1-3|11
CASTVRNTIYF
TGTGCCAGCACCGTCCGAAACACCATATATTTT
>.|TRBV12-3/TRBV12-4|.|TRBJ2-2|12
CASSFYYGELFF
TGTGCCAGCAGTTTTTATTACGGGGAGCTGTTTTTT
>once|TRBV10-3|.|TRBJ1-2|15
CAISVDGPFNYGYTF
TGTGCCATCAGTGTTGACGGACCTTTTAACTATGGCTACACCTTC
>.|TRBV19|.|TRBJ1-5|16
CASSIKKGSLSQPQHF
TGTGCCAGTAGTATTAAGAAAGGGTCGCTGAGTCAGCCCCAGCATTTT
>.|TRBV19|TRBD1|TRBJ1-5|14
CASLLGRGPQPQHF
TGTGCCAGTCTACTGGGCAGGGGGCCTCAGCCCCAGCATTTT
>.|TRBV7-2|.|TRBJ2-4|18
CASSLGGRARLAKNIQYF
TGTGCCAGCAGCTTGGGGGGTCGGGCCAGGCTAGCCAAAAACATTCAGTACTTC
>.|TRBV29-1|TRBD2|TRBJ2-2|15
CSVEPSGGFGGELFF
TGCAGCGTTGAACCCAGCGGGGGGTTTGGCGGGGAGCTGTTTTTT
>.|TRBV19|.|TRBJ2-4|17
CASSGTGFLRIANIQYF
TGTGCCAGTAGTGGAACAGGATTCCTACGTATTGCAAACATTCAGTACTTC
>.|TRBV9|.|TRBJ1-1|14
CASSVAGEETEAFF
TGTGCCAGCAGCGTAGCAGGGGAGGAAACTGAAGCTTTCTTT
>.|TRBV18|TRBD1|TRBJ1-3|13
CASSRDSTNTIYF
TGTGCCAGCTCACGGGACAGCACAAACACCATATATTTT
>.|TRBV28|TRBD1|TRBJ1-5|15
CASTQGTGINQPQHF
TGTGCCAGCACTCAGGGGACAGGGATTAATCAGCCCCAGCATTTT
>.|TRBV18|TRBD1|TRBJ1-1|14
CASSFGQEGTEAFF
TGTGCCAGCTCATTCGGACAGGAAGGCACTGAAGCTTTCTTT
>.|TRBV4-2|TRBD1|TRBJ1-5|15
CASSQVQGADQPQHF
TGTGCCAGCAGCCAAGTACAGGGGGCCGATCAGCCCCAGCATTTT
>.|TRBV6-5|.|TRBJ2-1|15
CASSYRVSSYNEQFF
TGTGCCAGCAGTTACAGAGTGAGCTCCTACAATGAGCAGTTCTTC